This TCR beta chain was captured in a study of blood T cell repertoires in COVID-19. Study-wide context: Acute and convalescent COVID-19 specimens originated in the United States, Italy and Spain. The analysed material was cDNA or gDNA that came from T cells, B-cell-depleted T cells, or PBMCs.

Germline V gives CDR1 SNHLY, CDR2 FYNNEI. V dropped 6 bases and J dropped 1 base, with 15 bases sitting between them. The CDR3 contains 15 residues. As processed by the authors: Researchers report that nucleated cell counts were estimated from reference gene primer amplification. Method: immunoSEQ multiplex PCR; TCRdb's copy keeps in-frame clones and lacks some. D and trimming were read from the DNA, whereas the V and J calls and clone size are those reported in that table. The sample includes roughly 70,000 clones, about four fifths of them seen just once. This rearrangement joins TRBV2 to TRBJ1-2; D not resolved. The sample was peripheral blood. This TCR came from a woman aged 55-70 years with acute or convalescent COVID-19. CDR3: CASRAPGSYNYGYTF. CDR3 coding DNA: TGTGCCAGCAGGGCTCCCGGGAGCTATAACTATGGCTACACCTTC. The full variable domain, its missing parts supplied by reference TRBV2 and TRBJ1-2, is EPEVTQTPSHQVTQMGQEVILRCVPISNHLYFYWYRQILGQKVEFLVSFYNNEISEKSEIFDDQFSVERPDGSNFTLKIRSTKLEDSAMYFCASRAPGSYNYGYTFGSGTRLTVV.